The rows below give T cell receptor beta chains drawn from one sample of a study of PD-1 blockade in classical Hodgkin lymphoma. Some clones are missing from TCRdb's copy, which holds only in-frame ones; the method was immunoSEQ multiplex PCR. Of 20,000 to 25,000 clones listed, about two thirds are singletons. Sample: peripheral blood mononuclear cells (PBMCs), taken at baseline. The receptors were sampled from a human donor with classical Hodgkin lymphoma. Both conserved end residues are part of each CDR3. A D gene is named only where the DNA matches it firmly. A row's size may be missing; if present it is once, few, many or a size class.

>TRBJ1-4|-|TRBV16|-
CASSQSPGGQEKLFF
TGTGCCAGCAGCCAATCGCCGGGGGGCCAGGAAAAACTGTTTTTT
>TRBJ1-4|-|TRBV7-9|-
CASSTATATNEKLFF
TGTGCCAGCAGCACAGCGACAGCAACTAATGAAAAACTGTTTTTT
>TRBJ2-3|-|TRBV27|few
CASSLYQGSLGNTQYF
TGTGCCAGCAGTTTATATCAGGGGTCCCTTGGTAATACGCAGTATTTT
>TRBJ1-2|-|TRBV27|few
CASSYMGSRLYGYTF
TGTGCCAGCAGTTATATGGGGTCCAGACTATATGGCTACACCTTC
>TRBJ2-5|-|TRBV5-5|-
CASSTRHIETQYF
TGTGCCAGCAGCACGCGACACATCGAGACCCAGTACTTC
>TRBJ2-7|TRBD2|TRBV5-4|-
CASSSASRGRAYEQYF
TGTGCCAGCAGCTCGGCCTCTCGCGGGAGGGCCTACGAGCAGTACTTC
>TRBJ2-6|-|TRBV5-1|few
CASSTVGQGGLGANVLTF
TGCGCCAGCAGCACAGTTGGACAGGGAGGGCTTGGGGCCAACGTCCTGACTTTC
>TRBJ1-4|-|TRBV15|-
CATSRDGGATNEKLFF
TGTGCCACCAGCAGAGATGGTGGGGCAACTAATGAAAAACTGTTTTTT
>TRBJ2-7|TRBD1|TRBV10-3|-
CATRSPGQGYYEQYF
TGTGCCACCCGTTCCCCGGGACAGGGTTACTACGAGCAGTACTTC
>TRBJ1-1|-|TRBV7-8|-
CASSLGIALVEAFF
TGTGCCAGCAGCTTAGGGATTGCTTTGGTTGAAGCTTTCTTT
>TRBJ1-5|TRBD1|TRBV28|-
CASSRTGTSNQPQHF
TGTGCCAGCAGTCGGACAGGGACTAGCAATCAGCCCCAGCATTTT
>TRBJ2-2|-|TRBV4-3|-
CASSQASGRNTGELFF
TGCGCCAGCAGCCAAGCCTCGGGCCGGAACACCGGGGAGCTGTTTTTT
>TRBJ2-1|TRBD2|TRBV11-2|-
CASSLDPTSGGNEQFF
TGTGCCAGCAGCTTAGACCCCACTAGCGGGGGCAATGAGCAGTTCTTC
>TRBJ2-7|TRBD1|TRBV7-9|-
CASSSIPGQGSADEQYF
TGTGCCAGCAGCTCAATCCCGGGACAGGGGTCCGCGGACGAGCAGTACTTC
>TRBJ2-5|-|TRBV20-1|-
CSATLETQYF
TGCAGTGCTACTCTGGAGACCCAGTACTTC
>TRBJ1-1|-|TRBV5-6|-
CASSLRVLEAFF
TGTGCCAGCAGCCTCAGGGTTCTTGAAGCTTTCTTT
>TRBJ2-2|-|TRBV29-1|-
CSAKAGRASNTGELFF
TGCAGCGCCAAGGCAGGGAGAGCTTCAAACACCGGGGAGCTGTTTTTT
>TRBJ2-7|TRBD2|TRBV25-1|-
CASRAGGQGGYEQYF
TGTGCCAGCCGTGCGGGGGGGCAGGGGGGGTACGAGCAGTACTTC
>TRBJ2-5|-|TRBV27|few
CASSFWGAEETQYF
TGTGCCAGCAGTTTTTGGGGGGCTGAGGAGACCCAGTACTTC
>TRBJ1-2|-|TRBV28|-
CATLGYGYTF
TGTGCCACCCTCGGGTATGGCTACACCTTC
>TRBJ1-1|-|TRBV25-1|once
CASIRGGVGTEAFF
TGTGCCAGCATCCGCGGAGGGGTTGGTACTGAAGCTTTCTTT
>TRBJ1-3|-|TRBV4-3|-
CASSQDMQGRNTIYF
TGCGCCAGCAGCCAAGATATGCAGGGTAGAAACACCATATATTTT
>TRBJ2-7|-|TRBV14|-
CASSQDVGAIGYEQYF
TGTGCCAGCAGCCAAGATGTCGGGGCCATAGGCTACGAGCAGTACTTC
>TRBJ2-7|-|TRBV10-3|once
CAISDLEYYEQYF
TGTGCCATCAGTGACCTCGAATACTACGAGCAGTACTTC
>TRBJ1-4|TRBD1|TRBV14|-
CASSPQGRTNEKLFF
TGTGCCAGCAGCCCACAGGGGCGAACTAATGAAAAACTGTTTTTT
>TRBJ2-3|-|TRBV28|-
CASSLGTGYTDTQYF
TGTGCCAGCAGTTTGGGAACAGGGTATACGGATACGCAGTATTTT
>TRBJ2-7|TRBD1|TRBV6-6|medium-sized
CASSYPSGTGPYEQYF
TGTGCCAGCAGTTACCCCTCCGGGACAGGGCCCTACGAGCAGTACTTC
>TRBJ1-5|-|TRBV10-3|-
CAISADRNNQPQHF
TGTGCCATCAGTGCCGACAGAAACAATCAGCCCCAGCATTTT
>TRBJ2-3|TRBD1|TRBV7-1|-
CASSTRGLSTDTQYF
TGTGCCAGCAGCACCAGGGGGCTAAGCACAGATACGCAGTATTTT
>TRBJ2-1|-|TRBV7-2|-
CASSSSRSSYNEQFF
TGTGCCAGCAGCTCTAGCCGCAGCTCCTACAATGAGCAGTTCTTC
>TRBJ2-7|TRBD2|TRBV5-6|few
CASSSLAGGYEQYF
TGTGCCAGCAGCAGCCTAGCGGGGGGCTACGAGCAGTACTTC
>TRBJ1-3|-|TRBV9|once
CASSAAPGQTGNTIYF
TGTGCCAGCAGCGCCGCGCCTGGACAAACTGGAAACACCATATATTTT
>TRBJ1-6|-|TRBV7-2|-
CASSLAMVLNSPLHF
TGTGCCAGCAGCTTAGCGATGGTCCTTAATTCACCCCTCCACTTT
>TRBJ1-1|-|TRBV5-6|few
CASSLVGLSPNTEAFF
TGTGCCAGCAGCTTGGTGGGACTGTCACCGAACACTGAAGCTTTCTTT
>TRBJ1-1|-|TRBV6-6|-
CASSYSTANTEAFF
TGTGCCAGCAGTTATAGTACGGCTAACACTGAAGCTTTCTTT
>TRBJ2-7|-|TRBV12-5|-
CASGLSPAPTGTYEQYF
TGTGCTAGTGGTTTGTCCCCCGCTCCGACAGGTACCTACGAGCAGTACTTC
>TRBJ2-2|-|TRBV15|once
CATSRDRGYTGELFF
TGTGCCACCAGCAGAGATCGGGGGTATACCGGGGAGCTGTTTTTT
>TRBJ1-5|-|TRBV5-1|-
CASSLVGGNQPQHF
TGCGCCAGCAGCTTGGTGGGAGGCAATCAGCCCCAGCATTTT
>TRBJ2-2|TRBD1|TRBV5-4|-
CASSPPGQGASGELFF
TGTGCCAGCAGCCCCCCCGGACAGGGGGCTTCCGGGGAGCTGTTTTTT
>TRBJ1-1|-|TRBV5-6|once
CASSSLFIIDTEAFF
TGTGCCAGCAGCTCGTTATTTATCATCGACACTGAAGCTTTCTTT
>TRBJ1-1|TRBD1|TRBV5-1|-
CASSYGTGALFYTEAFF
TGCGCCAGCAGCTACGGGACAGGGGCTCTTTTTTACACTGAAGCTTTCTTT
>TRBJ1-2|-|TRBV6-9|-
CASSAGVSYGYTF
TGTGCCAGCAGTGCTGGAGTGTCCTATGGCTACACCTTC
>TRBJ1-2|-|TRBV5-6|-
CASSLARGSYGYTF
TGTGCCAGCAGCTTGGCCAGAGGTTCCTATGGCTACACCTTC
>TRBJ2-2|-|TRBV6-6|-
CASSIPGELFF
TGTGCCAGCAGTATTCCCGGGGAGCTGTTTTTT